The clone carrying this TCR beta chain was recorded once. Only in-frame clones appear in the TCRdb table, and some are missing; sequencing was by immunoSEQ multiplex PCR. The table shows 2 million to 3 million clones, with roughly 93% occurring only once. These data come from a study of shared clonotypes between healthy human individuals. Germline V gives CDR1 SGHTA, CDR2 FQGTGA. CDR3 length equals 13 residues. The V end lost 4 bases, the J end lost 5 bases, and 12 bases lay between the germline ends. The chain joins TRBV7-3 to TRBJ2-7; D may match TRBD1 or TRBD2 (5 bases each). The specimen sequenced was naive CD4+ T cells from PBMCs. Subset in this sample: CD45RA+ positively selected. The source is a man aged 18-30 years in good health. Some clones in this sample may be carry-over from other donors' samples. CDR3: CASSSRDRDEQYF. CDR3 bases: TGTGCCAGCAGCTCCCGGGACCGCGACGAGCAGTACTTC.